Below are 17 T cell receptor beta chains sequenced from a single sample in a study of blood T cell repertoires in COVID-19. Here immunoSEQ multiplex PCR was the method, and the copy in TCRdb shows in-frame clones only, minus some. Of some 460,000 clones detected, 70% to 90% appear once; the ten largest clones hold roughly 2%. Sequencing was carried out using PBMCs or T cells enriched from blood (not recorded which). The receptor source for this set is a woman younger than 35 with acute COVID-19.

The J gene is TRBJ1-2, the V gene TRBV7-2, with D tentatively TRBD1 (6 bases). Trimming took off 5 bases at V and 2 bases at J, with 12 bases between the two ends. CDR3 length equals 14 residues. Germline CDR1 and CDR2: SGHTA and FQGNSA. CDR3 residues: CASSGTQGNYGYTF. The CDR3 DNA sequence: TGTGCCAGCAGCGGCACACAGGGAAACTATGGCTACACCTTC.

The chain has TRBV4-3 and TRBJ1-4, with a possible D match to TRBD1 (5 bases). CDR1 and CDR2 from the germline V gene are LGHNA and YSLEER. Trimming left V 0 bases short and J 5 bases short, with 13 bases between. CDR3 length equals 16 residues. The CDR3, as DNA: TGCGCCAGCAGCCAAGAAGGGGTTGCGGGGAATGAAAAACTGTTTTTT. This gives the protein CASSQEGVAGNEKLFF.

The DNA for the CDR3 is TGTGCCAGTAGTGGACACCTCAATCAGCCCCAGCATTTT. Protein: CASSGHLNQPQHF. The chain is built from TRBV19 and TRBJ1-5, with a possible D match to TRBD1 (5 bases). The CDR3 sequence is 13 residues long. Trimming removed 5 bases from V and 3 bases from J, with 8 bases in between. Germline values: CDR1 LNHDA, CDR2 SQIVND (reference sequence).

This clone was detected ten times or more. The chain employs TRBV3-1 (or the pseudogene TRBV3-2) and TRBJ1-1, with D perhaps TRBD1 (5 bases). Between the trimmed V and J ends, which lost 0 bases and 6 bases, there was a span of 14 bases. Germline values: CDR1 LGHDT, CDR2 YNNKEL (reference sequence). The CDR3 extends over 15 amino acids. CDR3 sequence: CASSQEGGPGAEAFF. DNA for the CDR3: TGTGCCAGCAGCCAAGAGGGAGGGCCGGGGGCTGAAGCTTTCTTT.

This clone was seen only a few times. This chain links TRBV6-2 or TRBV6-3 with TRBJ2-2; 10 nucleotides match TRBD2. CDR3 length: 17 amino acids. V lost 2 bases, J lost 4 bases, and 7 bases stayed unmatched. The germline V gene encodes CDR1 MNHEY and CDR2 SVGEGT. The CDR3 region has the DNA TGTGCCAGCAGTTACGGAGCGGGAGGGACGATCACCGGGGAGCTGTTTTTT. Protein sequence: CASSYGAGGTITGELFF.

In its sample, this clone was seen a few times. V is TRBV6-6 and J is TRBJ1-2; D perhaps matches TRBD1 (5 bases). The CDR3 totals 14 residues. The germline V and J ends were trimmed by 2 bases and 0 bases, with 7 bases remaining between them. Germline CDR1 MNHNY, CDR2 SVGAGI (reference sequence). The CDR3 region has the DNA TGTGCCAGCAGTTACGGGGACTCTAACTATGGCTACACCTTC. It specifies CASSYGDSNYGYTF.

This clone has just a few counts. The chain couples TRBV12-5 to TRBJ1-4, with D possibly matching TRBD1 (6 bases). Trimming left V 4 bases short and J 4 bases short, with 13 bases between. CDR1 and CDR2 (germline): LGHNT, FRNRAP. The CDR3 is 15 residues long. The CDR3 protein is CASGSGDRNNEKLFF. The CDR3 bases are TGTGCTAGTGGTTCTGGTGACAGGAATAATGAAAAACTGTTTTTT.

V is TRBV7-9 and J is TRBJ1-2; 11 bases agree with TRBD1. The germline V gene encodes CDR1 SEHNR and CDR2 FQNEAQ (reference sequence). After removal of 6 bases from V and 6 bases from J, the junction contained 12 bases not matched to a gene. The CDR3 extends over 16 amino acids. The DNA of the CDR3 is TGTGCCAGCAGTATAGGACAGGGGGCTCAATTAAATGGCTACACCTTC. The encoded protein is CASSIGQGAQLNGYTF.

This clone appeared a single time. This chain connects TRBV10-3 to TRBJ1-5, with a weak D call TRBD1 (6 bases). Trimming removed 5 bases from V and 5 bases from J, with 19 bases in between. The CDR3 is made up of 16 amino acids. Germline V gives CDR1 ENHRY, CDR2 SYGVKD. Here the CDR3 DNA reads TGTGCCATCAGTACATCTCTCGGACAGCCCTATCAGCCCCAGCATTTT. This translates into CAISTSLGQPYQPQHF.

The chain links TRBV5-1 to TRBJ2-5, with TRBD1 identical over 7 bases. V gave up 4 bases and J gave up 3 bases; unmatched junction bases: 3. Germline V lookup: CDR1 SGHRS, CDR2 YFSETQ. This CDR3 spans 13 amino acids. CDR3 sequence reads: CASSIGQEETQYF. In DNA, the CDR3 is TGCGCCAGCAGCATAGGACAGGAAGAGACCCAGTACTTC.

The chain uses TRBV3-1 (or the pseudogene TRBV3-2) and TRBJ1-2, with D unclear. Trimming took off 0 bases at V and 5 bases at J, with 16 bases between the two ends. From germline, CDR1 is LGHDT and CDR2 YNNKEL (reference sequence). This CDR3 comprises 16 residues. The CDR3 reads CASSQEMEVQSYGYTF. DNA of the CDR3: TGTGCCAGCAGCCAAGAGATGGAGGTCCAGTCTTATGGCTACACCTTC.

The chain has TRBV10-1 and TRBJ1-5; TRBD1 matches 9 bases. CDR3 length equals 14 residues. V dropped 4 bases and J dropped 5; count of bases not matched to a gene: 3. Germline V gene sequence: CDR1 WNHNN, CDR2 SYGVQD (reference sequence). The CDR3 sequence is CASSGGTGYQPQHF. The CDR3 nucleotides are TGCGCCAGCAGTGGGGGGACAGGGTATCAGCCCCAGCATTTT.

The chain carries TRBV30 and TRBJ2-7, with 7 bases aligning to TRBD2. V lost 2 bases and J lost 0; bases outside the gene matches: 4. From germline, CDR1 is GTSNPN and CDR2 SVGIG (reference sequence). This CDR3 is 14 amino acids long. CDR3: CAWSLADYSYEQYF. The CDR3, as DNA: TGTGCCTGGAGTCTAGCGGATTACTCCTACGAGCAGTACTTC. Drawing the rest from reference TRBV30 and TRBJ2-7, the complete variable domain is SQTIHQWPATLVQPVGSPLSLECTVEGTSNPNLYWYRQAAGRGLQLLFYSVGIGQISSEVPQNLSASRPQDRQFILSSKKLLLSDSGFYLCAWSLADYSYEQYFGPGTRLTVT.

The J gene is TRBJ2-3, the V gene TRBV18, with TRBD2 matching 13 bases. This CDR3 is built from 17 residues. J was trimmed by 4 bases and V by 3 bases; bases with no gene match: 7. Germline CDR1 and CDR2: KGHSH and LQKENI. CDR3: CASSPQGLAGVADTQYF. In DNA form, the CDR3 reads TGTGCCAGCTCACCCCAAGGACTAGCGGGAGTGGCAGATACGCAGTATTTT. Supplemented by reference TRBV18 and TRBJ2-3, the full variable domain reads NAGVMQNPRHLVRRRGQEARLRCSPMKGHSHVYWYRQLPEEGLKFMVYLQKENIIDESGMPKERFSAEFPKEGPSILRIQQVVRGDSAAYFCASSPQGLAGVADTQYFGPGTRLTVL.

The chain combines TRBV29-1 with TRBJ1-5; 9 bases agree with TRBD1. The CDR3 extends over 15 amino acids. Germline CDR1 reads SQVTM; CDR2 reads ANQGSEA. V dropped 4 bases and J dropped 10; count of bases not matched to a gene: 14. The CDR3 DNA sequence: TGCAGCGTTGCCTTCGGGACAGGGCCAGATTATCCCCAGCATTTT. Translating gives CSVAFGTGPDYPQHF.

The genes are TRBV5-5 and TRBJ2-1; 12 bases are a match to TRBD2. The V gene's germline CDR1 is SGHKS and CDR2 YYEKEE (reference sequence). The V and J ends lost 2 bases and 7 bases, in that order; junction bases with no gene match: 4. The CDR3 loop spans 15 amino acids. This CDR3 reads CASSFLAGGPNEQFF. The CDR3 nucleotides are TGTGCCAGCAGCTTCCTAGCGGGAGGGCCGAATGAGCAGTTCTTC.

The chain couples TRBV7-8 to TRBJ1-5; the D is unclear. Germline V gene sequence: CDR1 SGHVS, CDR2 FQNEAQ. The length of the CDR3 is 13 residues. V lost 3 bases to trimming and J lost 8 bases, with 11 bases between them. The CDR3, as DNA: TGTGCCAGCAGCTTCTCCCTAGAGAAGCCCCAGCATTTT. This translates into CASSFSLEKPQHF.